The entry below gives a single T cell receptor (beta chain) sequence along with its context. This sample was taken from a study of T-cell reconstitution after alpha-beta-depleted transplantation in children. Unique molecular identifiers were incorporated into the prepared TCRbeta library. TCRdb re-called the PCR reads through MiXCR, storing one row per CDR3 protein. The profile shows 780,000 or so distinct CDR3 sequences, approximately 15% of them singletons. CDR1 SGHRS and CDR2 YFSETQ come from the germline V gene. The CDR3 is made up of 14 amino acids. V was trimmed by 7 bases and J by 0 bases, leaving 12 bases between them.

This sample comprised PBMCs, mostly from graft donor cells, obtained 360 days after TCRalphabeta/CD19-depleted stem cell transplant. This chain joins TRBV5-1 and TRBJ2-3; D may be TRBD1 (6 bases). The sequence was obtained from a male patient younger than 18 who had a stem cell transplant for acute lymphoblastic leukemia, so the T cells may come from the graft donor. The CDR3 reads CASRQGFSTDTQYF. CDR3 DNA: TGCGCCAGCCGCCAGGGGTTTAGCACAGATACGCAGTATTTT.